Listed below are T cell receptor beta chains from one sample, sequenced in a study of T-cell memory formation after mild COVID-19. MiXCR, applied by TCRdb to the 5' RACE reads, yields one record per CDR3 protein. The sample lists about 560,000 distinct CDR3 sequences; about 20% were seen once. The sample consisted of PBMCs or a T cell subset sorted from them (not recorded which). These receptors all come from an adult woman who had mild COVID-19 (a few samples of this study predate the infection). Cell type and time point are not known. Both conserved end residues are part of each CDR3. Each record gives: D gene, clone size, V gene, J gene, CDR3 protein, CDR3 DNA. The D gene is left open where the match is weak. Rows give clone size only sometimes, using once, few, many, or a class for an expanded clone.

>.|.|TRBV12-3/TRBV12-4|TRBJ2-1
CASTPGVINEQFF
TGTGCCAGCACCCCGGGTGTCATCAATGAGCAGTTCTTC
>.|.|TRBV7-9|TRBJ2-3
CASSQRSTAGTQYF
TGTGCCAGCAGCCAAAGGTCTACTGCGGGTACGCAGTATTTT
>TRBD1|few|TRBV27|TRBJ2-1
CASSFTRQGGDEQFF
TGTGCCAGCAGTTTCACAAGACAGGGGGGGGATGAGCAGTTCTTC
>TRBD2|many|TRBV7-8|TRBJ2-4
CASSLAGGANIQYF
TGTGCCAGCAGCTTAGCGGGAGGGGCAAACATTCAGTACTTC
>.|.|TRBV15|TRBJ2-7
CATSRRGGTYEQYF
TGTGCCACCAGCAGAAGGGGCGGGACCTACGAGCAGTACTTC
>.|.|TRBV9|TRBJ2-5
CASSVGVAAQETQYF
TGTGCCAGCAGCGTAGGCGTAGCGGCGCAAGAGACCCAGTACTTC
>.|.|TRBV18|TRBJ1-5
CASSLRQVHWDQPQHF
TGTGCCAGCTCACTCCGACAGGTCCATTGGGATCAGCCCCAGCATTTT
>.|.|TRBV7-9|TRBJ2-3
CASSGGLPPTDTQYF
TGTGCCAGCAGCGGTGGACTCCCCCCCACAGATACGCAGTATTTT
>TRBD2|few|TRBV20-1|TRBJ2-1
CSARVGGRGRYNEQFF
TGCAGTGCTAGAGTCGGGGGGAGGGGACGTTACAATGAGCAGTTCTTC
>.|few|TRBV4-1|TRBJ2-2
CASSQSTGLTGELFF
TGCGCCAGCAGCCAATCTACAGGGCTCACCGGGGAGCTGTTTTTT
>TRBD1|few|TRBV5-6|TRBJ2-3
CASSLDRGTQYF
TGTGCCAGCAGCTTGGACAGGGGGACGCAGTATTTT
>.|.|TRBV24-1|TRBJ2-4
CATSDLQGWYF
TGTGCCACCAGTGACCTACAGGGTTGGTACTTC
>.|few|TRBV12-3/TRBV12-4|TRBJ1-1
CASSFGGALEAFF
TGTGCCAGCAGTTTCGGAGGGGCTCTTGAAGCTTTCTTT
>.|.|TRBV5-4|TRBJ1-1
CASSSPGATEAFF
TGTGCCAGCAGCTCCCCAGGGGCAACTGAAGCTTTCTTT
>TRBD2|.|TRBV3-1|TRBJ2-1
CASSATSGRAYNEQFF
TGTGCCTCCTCAGCTACTAGCGGGAGGGCCTACAATGAGCAGTTCTTC
>.|.|TRBV10-3|TRBJ2-5
CAISETTSWETQYF
TGTGCCATCAGTGAGACGACTAGTTGGGAGACCCAGTACTTC
>.|few|TRBV9|TRBJ2-7
CASSGGGAYEQYF
TGTGCCAGCAGCGGGGGTGGGGCCTACGAGCAGTACTTC
>TRBD1|.|TRBV29-1|TRBJ1-2
CSVGLQGVGYGYTF
TGCAGCGTTGGTCTACAGGGGGTTGGCTATGGCTACACCTTC
>TRBD1|.|TRBV7-8|TRBJ1-5
CASSRDRGASNQPQHF
TGTGCCAGCAGCCGGGACAGGGGTGCTAGCAATCAGCCCCAGCATTTT
>.|few|TRBV4-3|TRBJ2-1
CASSQDWESSYNEQFF
TGCGCCAGCAGCCAAGATTGGGAGAGCTCCTACAATGAGCAGTTCTTC
>.|.|TRBV9|TRBJ1-1
CASSVGRGPNTEAFF
TGTGCCAGCAGCGTAGGAAGGGGCCCCAACACTGAAGCTTTCTTT
>.|.|TRBV9|TRBJ2-2
CASSVGGNNAGELFF
TGTGCCAGCAGCGTGGGCGGGAATAACGCCGGGGAGCTGTTTTTT
>.|few|TRBV5-1|TRBJ2-1
CASSSPDIYEQFF
TGCGCCAGCAGTAGCCCTGACATTTATGAGCAGTTCTTC
>.|many|TRBV9|TRBJ2-2
CASSVGNTGELFF
TGTGCCAGCAGCGTAGGAAACACCGGGGAGCTGTTTTTT
>.|few|TRBV30|TRBJ2-7
CAWSVIDEQYF
TGTGCCTGGAGTGTAATTGACGAGCAGTACTTC
>TRBD2|few|TRBV7-9|TRBJ2-3
CASSPRRAGGTDTQYF
TGTGCCAGCAGCCCAAGGAGGGCCGGGGGGACAGATACGCAGTATTTT
>.|few|TRBV12-3/TRBV12-4|TRBJ2-1
CASSLGWVVLGDEQFF
TGTGCCAGCAGTTTAGGGTGGGTTGTCCTAGGAGATGAGCAGTTCTTC
>TRBD2|.|TRBV12-3/TRBV12-4|TRBJ2-1
CASSRGLVAGDNEQFF
TGTGCCAGCAGTCGCGGTTTGGTAGCGGGGGACAATGAGCAGTTCTTC
>.|.|TRBV20-1|TRBJ2-7
CSARDRGLVEQYF
TGCAGTGCTAGAGACAGGGGATTGGTCGAGCAGTACTTC
>TRBD1|.|TRBV6-5|TRBJ1-2
CASSYEGRGDYGYTF
TGTGCCAGCAGTTACGAGGGCAGGGGGGACTATGGCTACACCTTC
>.|few|TRBV24-1|TRBJ2-1
CATSDEAAEQFF
TGTGCCACCAGTGATGAGGCCGCTGAGCAGTTCTTC
>.|.|TRBV18|TRBJ2-7
CASSPYTTYEQYF
TGTGCCAGCTCACCATACACAACCTACGAGCAGTACTTC
>.|.|TRBV2|TRBJ2-1
CASWGEDNNEQFF
TGTGCCAGCTGGGGGGAGGACAACAATGAGCAGTTCTTC
>TRBD2|.|TRBV5-1|TRBJ2-1
CASSLETSDWGNEQFF
TGCGCCAGCAGCTTGGAGACTAGCGACTGGGGTAATGAGCAGTTCTTC
>.|many|TRBV3-1|TRBJ1-5
CASSQGDLNQPQHF
TGTGCCAGCAGCCAGGGGGATCTCAATCAGCCCCAGCATTTT
>TRBD1|.|TRBV27|TRBJ2-1
CASRDDRDRGPNSYNEQFF
TGTGCCAGCAGGGATGACCGGGACAGGGGACCGAATTCCTACAATGAGCAGTTCTTC
>TRBD1|.|TRBV5-1|TRBJ1-6
CASSPGGQYNSPLHF
TGCGCCAGCAGTCCGGGGGGACAGTATAATTCACCCCTCCACTTT
>TRBD2|few|TRBV9|TRBJ2-2
CASSAEGLAGGPLANTGELFF
TGTGCCAGCAGCGCCGAGGGACTAGCGGGAGGGCCACTAGCGAACACCGGGGAGCTGTTTTTT
>TRBD2|few|TRBV15|TRBJ2-1
CATSGGRESYNEQFF
TGTGCCACCAGTGGAGGGAGGGAGTCCTACAATGAGCAGTTCTTC
>.|.|TRBV12-3/TRBV12-4|TRBJ2-3
CASSFVGASTDTQYF
TGTGCCAGCAGTTTCGTGGGGGCTAGCACAGATACGCAGTATTTT
>.|.|TRBV5-8|TRBJ2-7
CASRARATYEQYF
TGTGCCAGCAGGGCGAGGGCCACCTACGAGCAGTACTTC
>TRBD2|few|TRBV19|TRBJ2-5
CASSNPGTSEQETQYF
TGTGCCAGTAGTAACCCCGGGACTAGCGAACAAGAGACCCAGTACTTC
>TRBD1|few|TRBV2|TRBJ2-7
CASSPDRVLKYF
TGTGCCAGCAGCCCTGACAGGGTACTGAAGTACTTC
>TRBD1|few|TRBV24-1|TRBJ2-5
CATSDPGTGHGETQYF
TGTGCCACCAGTGACCCCGGGACAGGTCACGGAGAGACCCAGTACTTC
>TRBD2|.|TRBV4-1|TRBJ2-7
CASSQEALAGFSYEQYF
TGCGCCAGCAGCCAAGAGGCCCTAGCGGGGTTCTCCTACGAGCAGTACTTC
>TRBD1|.|TRBV2|TRBJ1-4
CASRDRIIPATNEKLFF
TGTGCCAGCAGGGACAGGATAATTCCTGCAACTAATGAAAAACTGTTTTTT